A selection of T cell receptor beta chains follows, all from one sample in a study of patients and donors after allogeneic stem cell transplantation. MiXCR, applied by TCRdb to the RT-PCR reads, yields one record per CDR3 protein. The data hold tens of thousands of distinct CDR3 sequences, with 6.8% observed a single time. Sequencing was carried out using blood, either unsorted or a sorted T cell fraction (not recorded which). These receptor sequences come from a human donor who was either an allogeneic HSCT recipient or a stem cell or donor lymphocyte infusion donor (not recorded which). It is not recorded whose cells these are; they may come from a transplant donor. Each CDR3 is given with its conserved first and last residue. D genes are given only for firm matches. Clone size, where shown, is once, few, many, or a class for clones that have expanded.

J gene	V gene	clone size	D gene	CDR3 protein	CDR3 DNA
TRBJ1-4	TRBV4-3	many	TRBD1	CASSQDQQGIGLATNEKLFF	TGCGCCAGCAGCCAAGATCAACAGGGGATTGGGCTTGCAACTAATGAAAAACTGTTTTTT
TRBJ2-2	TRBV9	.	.	CASSVVRAGNTVELFF	TGTGCCAGCAGCGTAGTGCGGGCGGGGAACACCGTGGAGCTGTTTTTT
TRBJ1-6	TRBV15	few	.	CATSTGAGFARPLHF	TGTGCCACCAGCACCGGGGCAGGCTTTGCAAGGCCCCTCCACTTT
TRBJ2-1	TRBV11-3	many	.	CASSLRGSYNEQFF	TGTGCCAGCAGCTTACGGGGCTCCTACAATGAGCAGTTCTTC
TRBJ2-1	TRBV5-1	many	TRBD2	CASSLGLAGSYNEQFF	TGCGCCAGCAGCTTGGGTCTAGCGGGATCCTACAATGAGCAGTTCTTC
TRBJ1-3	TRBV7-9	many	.	CASSFDFSGNTIYF	TGTGCCAGCAGCTTCGACTTTTCGGGAAACACCATATATTTT
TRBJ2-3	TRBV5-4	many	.	CASIQGPSTDTQYF	TGTGCCAGCATCCAGGGGCCCAGTACAGATACGCAGTATTTT
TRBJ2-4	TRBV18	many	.	CASSPQDATIVSIQYF	TGTGCCAGCTCACCACAGGACGCAACCATAGTAAGCATTCAGTACTTC
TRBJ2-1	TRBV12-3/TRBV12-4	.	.	CASSSTPARSGYEQFF	TGTGCCAGCAGTTCGACCCCGGCTAGGTCGGGATATGAGCAGTTCTTC
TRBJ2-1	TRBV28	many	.	CASRTGTTNNEQFF	TGTGCCAGCAGGACCGGGACAACTAACAATGAGCAGTTCTTC
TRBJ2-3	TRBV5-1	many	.	CASSFTFGGTDTQYF	TGCGCCAGCAGCTTCACTTTCGGGGGCACAGATACGCAGTATTTT
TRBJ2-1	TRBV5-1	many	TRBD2	CASSAGGAQYNEQFF	TGCGCCAGCAGTGCGGGAGGGGCCCAATACAATGAGCAGTTCTTC
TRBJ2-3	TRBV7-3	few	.	CASSSSGRTDTQYF	TGTGCCAGCAGCTCCTCCGGGCGCACAGATACGCAGTATTTT
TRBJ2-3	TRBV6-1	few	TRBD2	CAGGLAVTDTQYF	TGTGCCGGCGGGCTAGCGGTCACAGATACGCAGTATTTT
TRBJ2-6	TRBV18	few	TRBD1	CASSPPGQVISGANVLTF	TGTGCCAGCTCACCACCCGGACAGGTGATCTCTGGGGCCAACGTCCTGACTTTC
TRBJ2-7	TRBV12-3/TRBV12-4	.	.	CASSSTRTLTYEQYF	TGTGCCAGCAGTTCCACGCGAACCCTAACTTACGAGCAGTACTTC
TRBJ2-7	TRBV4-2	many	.	CASSQDLMVYEQYF	TGTGCCAGCAGCCAAGATCTTATGGTCTACGAGCAGTACTTC
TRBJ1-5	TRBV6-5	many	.	CASSYSVNQPQHF	TGTGCCAGCAGTTACTCGGTCAATCAGCCCCAGCATTTT
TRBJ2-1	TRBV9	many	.	CASSAMGKAVFNEQFF	TGTGCCAGCAGCGCTATGGGGAAGGCAGTCTTCAATGAGCAGTTCTTC
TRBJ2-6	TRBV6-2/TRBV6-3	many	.	CASSYGGSGANVLTF	TGTGCCAGCAGTTACGGCGGATCTGGGGCCAACGTCCTGACTTTC
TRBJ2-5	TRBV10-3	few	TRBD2	CAISRLAGEETQYF	TGTGCCATCAGTCGACTAGCGGGGGAAGAGACCCAGTACTTC
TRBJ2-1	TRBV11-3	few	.	CASSPRWGGNEQFF	TGTGCCAGCAGTCCCAGGTGGGGTGGCAATGAGCAGTTCTTC
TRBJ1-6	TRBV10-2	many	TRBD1	CASSEAGTGWLPLHF	TGCGCCAGCAGTGAGGCCGGGACAGGGTGGTTACCCCTCCACTTT
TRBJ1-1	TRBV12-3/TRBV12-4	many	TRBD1	CASSLDRVRAFF	TGTGCCAGCAGCTTAGACAGGGTGCGAGCTTTCTTT
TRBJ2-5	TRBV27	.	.	CASYASGGGTQYF	TGTGCCAGCTATGCCAGCGGAGGGGGGACCCAGTACTTC
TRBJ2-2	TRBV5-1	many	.	CASSLQGSTGELFF	TGCGCCAGCAGCTTGCAGGGGTCCACCGGGGAGCTGTTTTTT
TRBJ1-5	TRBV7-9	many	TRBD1	CASSWTGNNQPQHF	TGTGCCAGCAGCTGGACAGGGAACAATCAGCCCCAGCATTTT
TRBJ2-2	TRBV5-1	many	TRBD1	CASSFGGQGGTGELFF	TGCGCCAGCAGCTTTGGGGGACAGGGCGGCACCGGGGAGCTGTTTTTT
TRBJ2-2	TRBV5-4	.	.	CASSLEVASNTGELFF	TGTGCCAGCAGCTTGGAGGTAGCGTCGAACACCGGGGAGCTGTTTTTT
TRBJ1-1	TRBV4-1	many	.	CASSHYRENTEAFF	TGCGCCAGCAGCCATTACAGGGAAAACACTGAAGCTTTCTTT
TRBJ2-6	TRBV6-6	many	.	CASSYSPGSDSGANVLTF	TGTGCCAGCAGTTACTCGCCTGGTAGCGACTCTGGGGCCAACGTCCTGACTTTC
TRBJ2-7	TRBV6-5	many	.	CASMGRGRYEQYF	TGTGCCAGCATGGGACGGGGACGGTACGAGCAGTACTTC
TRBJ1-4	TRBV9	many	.	CASSAWGDEKLFF	TGTGCCAGCAGCGCCTGGGGGGATGAAAAACTGTTTTTT
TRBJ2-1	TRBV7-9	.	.	CASSLSRHPNEQFF	TGTGCCAGCAGCTTAAGTCGGCATCCCAATGAGCAGTTCTTC
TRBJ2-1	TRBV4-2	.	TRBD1	CASSQGQGAGEQFF	TGTGCCAGCAGCCAAGGGCAGGGGGCCGGTGAGCAGTTCTTC
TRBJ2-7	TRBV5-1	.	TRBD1	CASSWTGGSYEQYF	TGCGCCAGCAGCTGGACAGGGGGTTCGTACGAGCAGTACTTC
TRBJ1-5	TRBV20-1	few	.	CSASRGHRLGYRDSNQPQHF	TGCAGTGCTAGTCGGGGCCACCGGTTAGGGTATCGTGATAGCAATCAGCCCCAGCATTTT
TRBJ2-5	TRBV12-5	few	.	CASGLVGQKTQYF	TGTGCTAGTGGTTTGGTAGGACAAAAGACCCAGTACTTC
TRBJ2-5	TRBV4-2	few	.	CASSQSGWEETQYF	TGTGCCAGCAGCCAAAGCGGCTGGGAAGAGACCCAGTACTTC
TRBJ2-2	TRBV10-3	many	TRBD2	CAISDPSGTGELFF	TGTGCCATCAGTGACCCTAGCGGGACCGGGGAGCTGTTTTTT
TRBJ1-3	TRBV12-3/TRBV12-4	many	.	CASSARGGNTIYF	TGTGCCAGCAGTGCGCGGGGGGGAAACACCATATATTTT
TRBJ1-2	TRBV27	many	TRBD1	CASSSQGGYGYTF	TGTGCCAGCAGCTCACAGGGGGGCTATGGCTACACCTTC
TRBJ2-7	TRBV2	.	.	CASKRTDFYEQYF	TGTGCCAGCAAGCGGACAGACTTCTACGAGCAGTACTTC
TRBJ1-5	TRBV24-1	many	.	CATSDTTGDQPQHF	TGTGCCACCAGTGATACGACAGGAGATCAGCCCCAGCATTTT
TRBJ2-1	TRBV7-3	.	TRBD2	CASSLGGSPVEQFF	TGTGCCAGCAGCTTGGGCGGGAGCCCGGTAGAGCAGTTCTTC
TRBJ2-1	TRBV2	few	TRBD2	CASSLLAGGLDEQFF	TGTGCCAGCAGCCTACTAGCGGGAGGGTTAGATGAGCAGTTCTTC
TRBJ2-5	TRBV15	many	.	CATSRDPTGASQETQYF	TGTGCCACCAGCAGAGATCCGACAGGTGCTTCCCAAGAGACCCAGTACTTC
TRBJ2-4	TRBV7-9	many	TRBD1	CASSLFRQGAFIQYF	TGTGCCAGCAGCTTATTCCGACAGGGGGCTTTCATTCAGTACTTC
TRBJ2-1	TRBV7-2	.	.	CASSLVGGNEQFF	TGTGCCAGCAGCTTAGTCGGTGGCAATGAGCAGTTCTTC
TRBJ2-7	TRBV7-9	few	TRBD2	CASSGPQLAGDPYEQYF	TGTGCCAGCAGCGGCCCCCAACTAGCGGGAGACCCCTACGAGCAGTACTTC
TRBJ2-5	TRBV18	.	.	CASSIRGGQETQYF	TGTGCCAGCTCAATCAGGGGGGGCCAAGAGACCCAGTACTTC
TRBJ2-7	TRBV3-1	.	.	CASSQVPAGFEQYF	TGTGCCAGCAGCCAAGTCCCGGCGGGCTTCGAGCAGTACTTC
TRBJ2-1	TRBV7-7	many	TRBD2	CASSLSSGVYNEQFF	TGTGCCAGCAGCTTGTCTAGCGGGGTTTACAATGAGCAGTTCTTC
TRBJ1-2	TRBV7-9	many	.	CASSPWDIYGYTF	TGTGCCAGCAGCCCCTGGGACATCTATGGCTACACCTTC
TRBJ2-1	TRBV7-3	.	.	CASSVQGGGSYNEQFF	TGTGCCAGCAGCGTACAGGGTGGGGGCTCCTACAATGAGCAGTTCTTC
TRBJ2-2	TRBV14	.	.	CASSQDRTPTGELFF	TGTGCCAGCAGCCAAGATCGGACGCCCACCGGGGAGCTGTTTTTT
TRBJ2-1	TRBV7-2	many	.	CASSGIRDHNRKQFF	TGTGCCAGCAGCGGAATTCGGGACCATAATAGGAAGCAGTTCTTC
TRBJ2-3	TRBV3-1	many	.	CASSHTDTQYF	TGTGCCAGCAGCCACACAGATACGCAGTATTTT